This section outlines one T cell receptor (beta chain) sequence together with its context. As yet, its antigen is unknown. Amplification used 60 V beta primers and 13 J beta primers. The protocol was immunoSEQ multiplex PCR, while the TCRdb copy is restricted to in-frame clones and leaves out a portion. This sample has 90,000 or so clones, with roughly four fifths found just once. This specimen belongs to a study of glioma-infiltrating T cells after dendritic cell vaccination. Study results and caveats: The cohort had few patients with full blood and tumor sets.

Indicated time point: after dendritic cell vaccination, including at tumor progression/relapse. Looked up from germline, CDR1 is MNHEY and CDR2 is SVGAGI. After removal of 6 bases from V and 5 bases from J, the junction contained 6 bases not matched to a gene. The CDR3 is 15 residues long. The starting material was blood, obtained after dendritic cell vaccination. This sequence joins TRBV6-5 and TRBJ2-1; TRBD2 matches at 11 bases. This receptor was identified in a human donor with glioblastoma. The CDR3 is CASSPRTSGHNEQFF. Here the CDR3 DNA reads TGTGCCAGCAGCCCCCGGACTAGCGGGCACAATGAGCAGTTCTTC.